A single sample gave rise to the 5 T cell receptor beta chains below, sequenced in a study of shared clonotypes between healthy human individuals. Profiled with immunoSEQ multiplex PCR; TCRdb holds only in-frame clones, not every one. The sample has about 1.5 million clones; approximately 98% are singletons. The sample comprised naive CD4+ T cells sorted from blood. Subset indicated: CD45RA+ positively selected. The receptor source for this set is a man aged 30-40 years in good health.

The chain recombines TRBV25-1 with TRBJ2-4; D gene unclear. Trimming stripped 1 base from V and 0 bases from J, with 13 bases between. CDR1 is MGHDK and CDR2 is SYGVNS in the germline V gene. The CDR3 covers 17 residues. CDR3 residues: CASSESAGPVAKNIQYF. DNA for the CDR3: TGTGCCAGCAGTGAATCGGCCGGGCCTGTAGCCAAAAACATTCAGTACTTC.

The chain has TRBV27 and TRBJ2-3; D is possibly TRBD1 or TRBD2 (5 bases each). The V end was cut by 4 bases, the J end by 3 bases, with 20 bases between. This CDR3 comprises 17 residues. Germline V gene lookup returns CDR1 MNHEY and CDR2 SMNVEV (reference sequence). CDR3: CASSSNRDLILTDTQYF. CDR3 coding DNA: TGTGCCAGCAGTTCAAACCGGGACCTAATTCTAACAGATACGCAGTATTTT.

This clone was detected once. The CDR3 nucleotides are TGCGCCAGCAGCCAAGGGACTAGAGACACCGGGGAGCTGTTTTTT. Translation gives CASSQGTRDTGELFF. This sequence joins TRBV4-3 and TRBJ2-2; TRBD2 matches 7 bases. The CDR3 is 15 amino acids. V was pared by 1 base and J by 3 bases, with 2 bases of the junction left unmatched. Germline lookup yields CDR1 LGHNA and CDR2 YSLEER.

This clone was observed a single time. This sequence joins TRBV7-6 and TRBJ2-2; 9 positions agree with TRBD2. CDR1 is SGHVS and CDR2 is FNYEAQ in the germline V gene. CDR3 length equals 15 residues. V shed 1 base and J 7 bases; nucleotides not matched to a gene: 4. The CDR3 protein is CASSLVSSGIGELFF. The CDR3 bases are TGTGCCAGCAGCTTAGTATCTAGCGGGATCGGGGAGCTGTTTTTT.

The rearrangement links TRBV7-9 to TRBJ1-1; no clear D gene. The CDR3 sequence is 15 residues long. V was shortened by 4 bases and J by 1 base, with 13 bases between the two germline ends. CDR1 and CDR2 (germline): SEHNR, FQNEAQ (reference sequence). CDR3: CASSSNSLANTEAFF. For the CDR3, the DNA is TGTGCCAGCAGCTCAAACAGCCTAGCGAACACTGAAGCTTTCTTT.